The 17 T cell receptor beta chains below were found in one sample sequenced in a study of T cell changes during pregnancy in multiple sclerosis. The method was immunoSEQ multiplex PCR; TCRdb's version includes in-frame clones alone and lacks a portion of them. There are roughly 99,000 clones in the sample; about 92% occur only once, and more than 2% lies in the top ten. The material was peripheral blood, obtained after pregnancy. Receptor source: a female donor in good health, enrolled as a control in a pregnancy study.

This clone has just one count. The genes are TRBV7-2 and TRBJ2-7, with D possibly TRBD1 on 5 matching bases. The ends were cut back, 1 base at V and 3 bases at J, with 13 bases in the middle. From germline, CDR1 is SGHTA and CDR2 FQGNSA. This CDR3 contains 15 residues. The CDR3 is CASSLDGASFYEQYF. CDR3 DNA sequence: TGTGCCAGCAGCTTAGATGGGGCCAGCTTCTACGAGCAGTACTTC.

This CDR3 is CASSYGPSTDTQYF. The CDR3 DNA is TGTGCCAGCAGTTACGGCCCGTCCACAGATACGCAGTATTTT. This chain uses TRBV6-5 with TRBJ2-3; D unclear. Trimming cost V 2 bases and J 2 bases, with 8 bases left between them. Germline V lookup: CDR1 MNHEY, CDR2 SVGAGI. The CDR3 runs to 14 residues.

The chain carries TRBV2 and TRBJ2-1; 11 nucleotides match TRBD2. The CDR3 length is 12 residues. Germline assignment: CDR1 SNHLY and CDR2 FYNNEI. The CDR3 DNA is TGTGTAGTAGCGGGGGGGCGGAATGAGCAGTTCTTC. It specifies CVVAGGRNEQFF.

The rearrangement links TRBV6-1 to TRBJ2-1, with TRBD2 matching over 7 bases. CDR1 MNHNS and CDR2 SASEGT come from the germline V gene. The V segment lost 2 bases and the J segment 8 bases; nucleotides outside the gene matches: 15. This CDR3 has 17 residues. The chain's CDR3 is CASSERDLAGARDEQFF. In DNA form, the CDR3 reads TGTGCCAGCAGTGAAAGGGATCTCGCGGGAGCCCGCGATGAGCAGTTCTTC.

V gene TRBV7-9 combines with J gene TRBJ1-2; TRBD1 is a possible D gene (6 bases). The CDR3 is 15 amino acids. Trimming took off 5 bases at V and 1 base at J, with 14 bases between the two ends. Per the germline V gene, CDR1 is SEHNR and CDR2 is FQNEAQ (reference sequence). DNA for the CDR3: TGTGCCAGCAGCCGAGGAGGGGGGGGTAACTATGGCTACACCTTC. Translating it yields CASSRGGGGNYGYTF.

The V gene is TRBV11-2, the J gene TRBJ2-2; tentatively, D is TRBD1 (5 bases). The V gene lost 4 bases and the J gene lost 0 bases, with 12 bases spanning the gap. The CDR3 consists of 16 residues. Germline assignment: CDR1 SGHAT and CDR2 FQNNGV. CDR3 sequence: CASSSQRTPNTGELFF. The CDR3 DNA is TGTGCCAGCAGCTCACAAAGGACACCGAACACCGGGGAGCTGTTTTTT.

The chain couples TRBV4-1 to TRBJ1-1; TRBD1 is a possible D gene (6 bases). Germline V CDR1 and CDR2: MGHRA, YSYEKL. Trimming removed 4 bases at V and 3 bases at J, with 12 bases between. This CDR3 is 14 amino acids long. The CDR3 sequence is CASSRGTFDTEAFF. CDR3 DNA: TGCGCCAGCAGCCGAGGGACATTTGACACTGAAGCTTTCTTT.

J is TRBJ2-2 and V is TRBV19, with unresolved D. The CDR3 is 15 amino acids. The V and J ends lost 1 base and 3 bases respectively, with 9 bases between them. The V gene's germline CDR1 is LNHDA and CDR2 SQIVND (reference sequence). The CDR3: CASSIAEYYTGELFF. The DNA for the CDR3 is TGTGCCAGTAGTATAGCTGAGTATTACACCGGGGAGCTGTTTTTT.

This chain uses TRBV5-1 with TRBJ1-5; TRBD1 aligns across 7 bases. Per the germline V gene, CDR1 is SGHRS and CDR2 is YFSETQ. There are 14 residues in the CDR3. Trimming took 4 bases from V and 3 from J; bases not matched to a gene: 4. CDR3 in amino acids: CASSTGQLNQPQHF. CDR3 nucleotide sequence: TGCGCCAGCAGCACGGGACAGCTCAATCAGCCCCAGCATTTT.

The chain joins TRBV10-3 to TRBJ2-7; TRBD1 matches at 9 bases. Germline V gene sequence: CDR1 ENHRY, CDR2 SYGVKD. V trimming: 3 bases; J trimming: 6 bases; junction bases outside the gene matches: 12. The CDR3 has 16 residues. In nucleotides, the CDR3 is TGTGCCATCAGTGACCCTCCGGGACAGGGTGCGTTCGAGCAGTACTTC. It translates to CAISDPPGQGAFEQYF.

V and J are TRBV5-1 and TRBJ2-1; 10 bases map to TRBD2. Trimming took 4 bases from V and 4 from J; bases not matched to a gene: 14. Germline V CDR1 and CDR2: SGHRS, YFSETQ. The CDR3 spans 18 residues. The CDR3 region has the DNA TGCGCCAGCAGCCCGCCTAGCGGGAGTCTAACGATATACAATGAGCAGTTCTTC. This encodes CASSPPSGSLTIYNEQFF.

V is TRBV29-1 and J is TRBJ1-1; D uncertain. This CDR3 has 13 amino acids. V lost 1 base and J lost 3, with 9 bases in between. Per germline, CDR1 SQVTM and CDR2 ANQGSEA. CDR3 in amino acids: CSVEVRGYTEAFF. The DNA of the CDR3 is TGCAGCGTTGAAGTACGGGGTTACACTGAAGCTTTCTTT.

The chain joins TRBV28 to TRBJ2-7; 7 bases are a match to TRBD1. The V gene's germline CDR1 is MDHEN and CDR2 SYDVKM. Trimming removed 6 bases from V and 3 bases from J; junction bases left unmatched: 5. The CDR3 covers 13 residues. CDR3 DNA: TGTGCCAGCAGCCCGGGACAGTTCTACGAGCAGTACTTC. Protein sequence: CASSPGQFYEQYF.

The rearrangement links TRBV5-1 to TRBJ1-4; unclear D gene. The CDR3 runs to 18 residues. The ends were cut back, 3 bases at V and 4 bases at J, with 22 bases in the middle. Germline assignment: CDR1 SGHRS and CDR2 YFSETQ. The DNA of the CDR3 is TGCGCCAGCAGCTGGAGGCCCATAGGGCTTGCAAGTAATGAAAAACTGTTTTTT. Protein sequence: CASSWRPIGLASNEKLFF.

The V call is TRBV5-4, the J call TRBJ2-2; a possible D gene is TRBD1 (7 bases). The CDR3 consists of 16 residues. The V end was cut by 4 bases, the J end by 3 bases, with 16 bases between. Germline assignment: CDR1 SGHNT and CDR2 YYREEE (reference sequence). The CDR3 sequence: CASSAGTGVDTGELFF. The CDR3 DNA reads TGTGCCAGCAGCGCGGGAACAGGGGTCGACACCGGGGAGCTGTTTTTT.

The chain joins TRBV2 to TRBJ2-2; tentative D call: TRBD1 (5 bases). The CDR3 sequence is 14 residues long. Germline lookup yields CDR1 SNHLY and CDR2 FYNNEI. Trimming stripped 8 bases from V and 1 base from J, with 11 bases between. The CDR3 DNA follows: TGTGCCAGCGGAAGGACACGGAACACCGGGGAGCTGTTTTTT. Amino acid sequence: CASGRTRNTGELFF.

This chain uses TRBV15 with TRBJ1-1, with 7 nucleotides matching TRBD1. Germline assignment: CDR1 LNHNV and CDR2 YYDKDF (reference sequence). CDR3 length: 14 amino acids. V was clipped by 4 bases and J by 8 bases; unmatched bases: 10. CDR3 DNA: TGTGCCACCAGCACCCACAGGGGATGGAGAGAAGCTTTCTTT. Translated: CATSTHRGWREAFF.